This is a list of T cell receptor beta chains from one sample in a study of T cell changes during pregnancy in multiple sclerosis. Profiled with immunoSEQ multiplex PCR; TCRdb holds only in-frame clones, not every one. The repertoire has around 80,000 clones, approximately 90% of them found once; the top ten carry approximately 1.5%. Material: peripheral blood, obtained before pregnancy. All receptors derive from a female donor with multiple sclerosis, enrolled in a pregnancy study. The CDR3 runs from the conserved cysteine through the conserved F or W. The order of the fields is D gene, V gene, J gene, clone size, CDR3 DNA, CDR3 protein. The D gene is left open where the match is weak. For some rows the clone size is stated as once, few or many, or as a class when expanded; others skip it.

.	TRBV19	TRBJ1-4	.	.	CASSVQGAVKNCFF
TRBD2	TRBV9	TRBJ2-2	once	TGTGCCACCTCGCCGGGGGGAAACGGGGAGCTGTTTTTT	CATSPGGNGELFF
.	TRBV7-8	TRBJ1-2	once	TGTGCCAGCAGCTTAGCGACAGACTATGGCTACACCTTC	CASSLATDYGYTF
.	TRBV5-6	TRBJ2-3	.	TGTGCCAGCAGCTTGGGGGACTCTCTTCAATATTTT	CASSLGDSLQYF
.	TRBV6-1	TRBJ2-7	.	TGTGCCAGCACTCGACTAGGCTACGAGCAGTACTTC	CASTRLGYEQYF
TRBD1	TRBV11-2	TRBJ2-7	.	TGTGCCAGCAGCTCCGCTCCAGGGGGCGCTTCCGAGCAGTACTTC	CASSSAPGGASEQYF
.	TRBV13	TRBJ1-1	.	TGTGCCAGCAGCTTATGGCAGGGCGCAGGAATGAACACTGAAGCTTTCTTT	CASSLWQGAGMNTEAFF
TRBD1	TRBV5-4	TRBJ2-2	.	TGTGCCAGCACCGTGGACAGGACGAACACCGGGGAGCTGTTTTTT	CASTVDRTNTGELFF
TRBD1	TRBV6-1	TRBJ1-2	.	TGTGCCAGCAGTGAAGGACTTCAGGGGGCAGGCTATGGCTACACCTTC	CASSEGLQGAGYGYTF
TRBD1	TRBV2	TRBJ1-4	.	TGTGCCAGCAGCCCAACGACAGGGGGCGCTTCCAATGAAAAACTGTTTTTT	CASSPTTGGASNEKLFF
.	TRBV10-1	TRBJ2-5	.	TGCGCCAGCAGTGACCCCTTACAAGAGACCCAGTACTTC	CASSDPLQETQYF
.	TRBV27	TRBJ2-5	.	TGTGCCAGCAGACCTGGGAGCCAAGAGACCCAGTACTTC	CASRPGSQETQYF
.	TRBV6-1	TRBJ1-6	.	TGTGCCAGCAGTGAAACGACTCCTCCACCCCTCCACTTT	CASSETTPPPLHF
TRBD2	TRBV5-1	TRBJ2-5	.	TGCGCCAGCAGCAGCGGGACTTCGCAAGAGACCCAGTACTTC	CASSSGTSQETQYF
TRBD1	TRBV2	TRBJ1-2	.	TGTGCCAGCAGTGAAGTTGGGACAGCGAACTATGGCTACACCTTC	CASSEVGTANYGYTF
TRBD1	TRBV13	TRBJ2-7	.	TGTGCCAGCAGCACTAGGACAGGGGGCTACGAGCAGTACTTC	CASSTRTGGYEQYF
TRBD1	TRBV7-2	TRBJ1-1	.	TGTGCCAGCAGCTTTCGGTATCCAGGGGGCACCATGAACACTGAAGCTTTCTTT	CASSFRYPGGTMNTEAFF
TRBD1	TRBV5-1	TRBJ1-3	.	TGCGCCAGCAGCTTGGACGGGACAGCTGGAAACACCATATATTTT	CASSLDGTAGNTIYF
.	TRBV6-5	TRBJ2-3	once	TGTGCCAGCAGTTACGTGGGGGGAGAGACAGATACGCAGTATTTT	CASSYVGGETDTQYF
TRBD2	TRBV11-1	TRBJ2-7	.	TGTGCCAGCAGCCCCGGGGGGTCCTACGAGCAGTACTTC	CASSPGGSYEQYF